This is a list of T cell receptor beta chains from one sample in a study of blood T cell repertoires in COVID-19. The data were produced by immunoSEQ multiplex PCR, yet TCRdb's version contains in-frame clones alone and is incomplete. The sample contains about 430,000 clones, over 75% of which appear only once. The sample taken for sequencing was PBMCs or T cells enriched from blood (not recorded which). All receptors come from a woman aged 18 to 35 who had been exposed to COVID-19. CDR3s include the opening cysteine and the closing phenylalanine or tryptophan. D genes are given only for firm matches. Clone size is shown for a subset of rows, as once, few, many or a class of expanded clone.

abundance	v_gene	j_gene	d_gene	len	CDR3aa	CDR3nt
.	TRBV12-3/TRBV12-4	TRBJ2-5	TRBD1	13	CASRDRGWETQYF	TGTGCCAGCAGGGACAGGGGGTGGGAGACCCAGTACTTC
.	TRBV28	TRBJ2-7	.	14	CASMVTVQSYEQYF	TGTGCCAGCATGGTGACAGTACAGTCCTACGAGCAGTACTTC
many	TRBV9	TRBJ2-7	TRBD2	14	CASSVGGSAYEQYF	TGTGCCAGCAGCGTGGGCGGGAGCGCCTACGAGCAGTACTTC
.	TRBV6-6	TRBJ1-2	TRBD1	12	CASRTGAIYYTF	TGTGCCAGCAGGACAGGGGCGATCTACTACACCTTC
.	TRBV7-8	TRBJ2-7	.	13	CASSLGTPYEQYF	TGTGCCAGCAGTTTGGGCACCCCCTACGAGCAGTACTTC
.	TRBV3-1/TRBV3-2	TRBJ2-7	TRBD2	16	CASSQEFLAGVGEQYF	TGTGCCAGCAGCCAAGAATTCCTAGCGGGAGTGGGGGAGCAGTACTTC
.	TRBV5-1	TRBJ2-1	.	14	CASSYESSYNEQFF	TGCGCCAGCAGTTATGAGAGCTCCTACAATGAGCAGTTCTTC
.	TRBV6-5	TRBJ1-6	.	14	CASSSQRGNSPLHF	TGTGCCAGCAGTTCCCAAAGGGGAAATTCACCCCTCCACTTT
.	TRBV2	TRBJ1-1	.	14	CASSSESGNTEAFF	TGTGCCAGCAGCTCAGAAAGCGGGAACACTGAAGCTTTCTTT
.	TRBV29-1	TRBJ2-7	.	14	CSVEEGRRADEQYF	TGCAGCGTTGAAGAGGGCAGAAGAGCAGACGAGCAGTACTTC
.	TRBV27	TRBJ2-6	TRBD1	18	CASSLLAGGSPGANVLTF	TGTGCCAGCAGTTTATTGGCAGGGGGTTCTCCTGGGGCCAACGTCCTGACTTTC
.	TRBV11-2	TRBJ2-3	.	15	CASSPQVLPTDTQYF	TGTGCCAGCAGCCCACAGGTATTGCCAACAGATACGCAGTATTTT
.	TRBV9	TRBJ2-3	.	15	CASSVGQWSTDTQYF	TGTGCCAGCAGCGTAGGTCAGTGGTCCACAGATACGCAGTATTTT
.	TRBV28	TRBJ2-1	.	11	CASQGKNEQFF	TGTGCCAGTCAGGGGAAGAATGAGCAGTTCTTC
.	TRBV4-3	TRBJ2-2	TRBD1	15	CASSQGQSNTGELFF	TGCGCCAGCAGCCAGGGACAGTCGAACACCGGGGAGCTGTTTTTT
.	TRBV7-9	TRBJ1-5	.	13	CASSFNSNQPQHF	TGTGCCAGCAGCTTCAATAGCAATCAGCCCCAGCATTTT
.	TRBV5-1	TRBJ2-7	TRBD2	15	CASSMTSGASYEQYF	TGCGCCAGCAGCATGACTAGCGGAGCATCGTACGAGCAGTACTTC
.	TRBV5-6	TRBJ2-2	TRBD2	16	CASSLPGLAVGGELFF	TGTGCCAGCAGCTTGCCGGGACTAGCTGTCGGCGGGGAGCTGTTTTTT
.	TRBV2	TRBJ1-4	TRBD1	15	CASSEPGTGNEKLFF	TGTGCCAGCAGTGAACCCGGGACAGGGAATGAAAAACTGTTTTTT
.	TRBV4-2	TRBJ2-7	TRBD1	18	CASRLDRGLSGSSYEQYF	TGTGCCAGCAGACTAGACAGGGGGCTCTCCGGTAGCTCCTACGAGCAGTACTTC
.	TRBV19	TRBJ1-3	.	14	CASSMDNSGNTIYF	TGTGCCAGTAGTATGGACAACTCTGGAAACACCATATATTTT
.	TRBV18	TRBJ1-1	.	14	CASSPQLGNTEAFF	TGTGCCAGCTCACCCCAGTTGGGCAACACTGAAGCTTTCTTT
.	TRBV12-3/TRBV12-4	TRBJ2-7	TRBD1	13	CASSYRGLYEQYF	TGTGCCAGCAGTTACAGGGGGCTATACGAGCAGTACTTC
.	TRBV13	TRBJ2-7	.	11	CASSAVHEQYF	TGTGCCAGCAGCGCAGTCCACGAGCAGTACTTC
.	TRBV6-5	TRBJ1-1	TRBD1	14	CASSSRTGNTEAFF	TGTGCCAGCAGTTCTCGGACAGGCAACACTGAAGCTTTCTTT
.	TRBV7-3	TRBJ2-1	TRBD2	15	CASSPLAGEYNEQFF	TGTGCCAGCAGCCCACTAGCGGGGGAGTACAATGAGCAGTTCTTC
once	TRBV3-1/TRBV3-2	TRBJ2-5	TRBD1	15	CASSQPGQGLETQYF	TGTGCCAGCAGCCAGCCGGGACAGGGGTTGGAGACCCAGTACTTC